The 10 T cell receptor beta chains below come from one sample, sequenced in a study of T cells in localized non-small cell lung cancer. TCRdb's table, derived via immunoSEQ multiplex PCR, lists solely in-frame clones and lacks some. The sample records around 70,000 clones, about 88% being singletons. The input for sequencing was peripheral blood, taken before any cancer treatment. The origin of the receptors is a female donor of 60 years or more with stage I lung adenocarcinoma.

The CDR3 DNA follows: TGTGCCAGCACCAAGGGGGGGCAGGGAATCGAAAAACTGTTTTTT. It yields the protein CASTKGGQGIEKLFF. The chain recombines TRBV5-5 with TRBJ1-4; TRBD1 is a possible D gene (6 bases). Trimming shortened V by 6 bases and J by 8 bases, and 20 bases separated the two germline ends. CDR1 SGHKS and CDR2 YYEKEE come from the germline V gene (reference sequence). The CDR3 length is 15 residues.

This clone has only a few counts. V is TRBV5-6 and J is TRBJ2-1; D may be TRBD1 (5 bases). Between the trimmed V and J ends, which lost 4 bases and 0 bases, there was a span of 11 bases. Germline assignment: CDR1 SGHDT and CDR2 YYEEEE. The CDR3 runs to 15 residues. The CDR3 sequence: CASSVTDSSYNEQFF. CDR3 nucleotide sequence: TGTGCCAGCAGCGTTACCGACAGCTCCTACAATGAGCAGTTCTTC.

The chain couples TRBV7-8 to TRBJ2-3; D remains ambiguous. The germline V and J ends were trimmed by 4 bases and 3 bases, with 14 bases remaining between them. This CDR3 spans 15 amino acids. Germline CDR1 reads SGHVS; CDR2 reads FQNEAQ. CDR3 region: CASSSFAFATDTQYF. The CDR3 DNA reads as TGTGCCAGCAGCTCTTTTGCTTTCGCGACAGATACGCAGTATTTT. Using reference TRBV7-8 and TRBJ2-3 for the parts outside the CDR3, the full variable domain is GAGVSQSPRYKVAKRGQDVALRCDPISGHVSLFWYQQALGQGPEFLTYFQNEAQLDKSGLPSDRFFAERPEGSVSTLKIQRTQQEDSAVYLCASSSFAFATDTQYFGPGTRLTVL.

The chain couples TRBV29-1 to TRBJ2-1; 8 nucleotides align to TRBD2. After removal of 6 bases from V and 4 bases from J, the junction contained 26 bases not matched to a gene. The CDR3 has 20 residues. The germline V gene encodes CDR1 SQVTM and CDR2 ANQGSEA. The CDR3, as DNA: TGCAGCGTACTCATACCAACGGGACTAGAGAAAGGGCCTTCTTACAATGAGCAGTTCTTC. Encoded protein: CSVLIPTGLEKGPSYNEQFF.

The V and J genes are TRBV9 and TRBJ2-1, with 7 bases lining up with TRBD2. Unmatched junction bases numbered 5, after V lost 0 bases and J lost 2 bases. CDR1 SGDLS and CDR2 YYNGEE come from the germline V gene. This CDR3 comprises 16 residues. In DNA form, the CDR3 reads TGTGCCAGCAGCGTAGATCCAGCGGGGCCCTACAATGAGCAGTTCTTC. Its protein product is CASSVDPAGPYNEQFF.

This clone was counted a few times. The chain combines TRBV11-2 with TRBJ2-7; 7 bases map to TRBD1. CDR1 SGHAT and CDR2 FQNNGV come from the germline V gene. The CDR3 runs to 17 residues. The trim removed 2 bases at V and 1 base at J, leaving 11 bases unmatched. The CDR3 here is CASSLTWVPGQSYEQYF. In nucleotides, the CDR3 is TGTGCCAGCAGCTTAACGTGGGTCCCGGGACAGTCCTACGAGCAGTACTTC.

The rearrangement links TRBV10-3 to TRBJ1-5; weak D call: TRBD1 (6 bases). Per the germline V gene, CDR1 is ENHRY and CDR2 is SYGVKD. Deletions cut 3 bases from V and 1 base from J, with 13 bases between. CDR3 size: 16 residues. The CDR3, as DNA: TGTGCCATCAGTGAATCGCCCGGACAGAGCAATCAGCCCCAGCATTTT. It yields the protein CAISESPGQSNQPQHF.

This clone was found once. The gene calls are TRBV7-3 and TRBJ2-1; 8 nucleotides match TRBD1. The germline V gene has CDR1 SGHTA and CDR2 FQGTGA. The CDR3 is 15 residues long. After removal of 5 bases from V and 5 bases from J, the junction contained 8 bases not matched to a gene. This CDR3 reads CASSPLGTGHNEQFF. CDR3 bases: TGTGCCAGCAGCCCCCTCGGGACAGGCCACAATGAGCAGTTCTTC.

CDR3 sequence: CASSARVSSYNEQFF. The CDR3 nucleotides are TGTGCCAGCAGCGCCAGGGTAAGCTCCTACAATGAGCAGTTCTTC. The chain couples TRBV9 to TRBJ2-1, with a possible D match to TRBD1 (5 bases). CDR1 and CDR2 from the germline V gene are SGDLS and YYNGEE. The V and J ends lost 3 bases and 0 bases respectively, with 10 bases between them. The length of the CDR3 is 15 residues.

For the CDR3, the DNA is TGCGCCAGCAGCTTGGACAGGGGGGACACTGAAGCTTTCTTT. The encoded protein is CASSLDRGDTEAFF. The chain couples TRBV5-1 to TRBJ1-1, with 8 bases matching TRBD1. Germline assignment: CDR1 SGHRS and CDR2 YFSETQ. This CDR3 has 14 amino acids. V dropped 0 bases and J dropped 3; count of bases not matched to a gene: 1.